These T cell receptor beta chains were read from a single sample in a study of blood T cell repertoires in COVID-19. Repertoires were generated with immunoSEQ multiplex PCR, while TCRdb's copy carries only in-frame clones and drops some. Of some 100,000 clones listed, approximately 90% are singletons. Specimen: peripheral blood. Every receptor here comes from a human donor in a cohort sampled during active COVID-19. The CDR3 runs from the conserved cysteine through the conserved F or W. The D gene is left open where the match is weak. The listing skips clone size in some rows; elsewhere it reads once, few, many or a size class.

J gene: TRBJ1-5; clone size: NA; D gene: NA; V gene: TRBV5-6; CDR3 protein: CASSLQGSFSNQPQHF; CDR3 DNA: TGTGCCAGCAGCTTGCAGGGTTCTTTTAGCAATCAGCCCCAGCATTTT
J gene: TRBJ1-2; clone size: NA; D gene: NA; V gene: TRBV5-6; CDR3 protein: CASSLGQGFYGYTF; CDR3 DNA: TGTGCCAGCAGCCTCGGGCAGGGGTTCTATGGCTACACCTTC
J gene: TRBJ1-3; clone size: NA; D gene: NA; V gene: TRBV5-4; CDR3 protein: CASSFDTSSSGNTIYF; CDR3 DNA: TGTGCCAGCAGCTTCGACACCTCGTCCTCTGGAAACACCATATATTTT
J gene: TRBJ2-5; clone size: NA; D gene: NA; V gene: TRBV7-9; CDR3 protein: CASSLGRGQFKETQYF; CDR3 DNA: TGTGCCAGCAGCTTAGGTCGGGGTCAGTTTAAAGAGACCCAGTACTTC
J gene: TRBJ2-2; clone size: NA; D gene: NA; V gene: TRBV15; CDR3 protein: CATSRGLIPPRTGELFF; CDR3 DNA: TGTGCCACCAGCAGAGGTCTTATCCCTCCGAGGACCGGGGAGCTGTTTTTT
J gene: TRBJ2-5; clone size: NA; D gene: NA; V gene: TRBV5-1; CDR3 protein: CASSLESYPKTQYF; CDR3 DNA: TGCGCCAGCAGCTTGGAGTCCTACCCCAAGACCCAGTACTTC
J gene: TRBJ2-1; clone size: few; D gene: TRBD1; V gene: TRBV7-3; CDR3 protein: CASSSGGSYNEQFF; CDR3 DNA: TGTGCCAGCAGCTCAGGGGGCTCCTACAATGAGCAGTTCTTC
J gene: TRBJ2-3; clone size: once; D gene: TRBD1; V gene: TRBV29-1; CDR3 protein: CSVERGLDTQYF; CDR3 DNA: TGCAGCGTTGAAAGGGGGCTGGATACGCAGTATTTT
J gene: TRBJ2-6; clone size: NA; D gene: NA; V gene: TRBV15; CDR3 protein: CATSRDPSSGANVLTF; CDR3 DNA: TGTGCCACCAGCAGAGATCCGAGCTCTGGGGCCAACGTCCTGACTTTC
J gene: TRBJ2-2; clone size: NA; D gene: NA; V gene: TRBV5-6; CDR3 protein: CASSLLTYTGELFF; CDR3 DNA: TGTGCCAGCAGCTTATTAACTTACACCGGGGAGCTGTTTTTT
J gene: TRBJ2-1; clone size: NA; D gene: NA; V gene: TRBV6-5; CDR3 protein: CASSYSSNDFNNEQFF; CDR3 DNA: TGTGCCAGCAGTTACTCATCGAATGACTTCAACAATGAGCAGTTCTTC
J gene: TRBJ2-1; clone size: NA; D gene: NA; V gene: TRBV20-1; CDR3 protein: CSASLGGFLSYNEQFF; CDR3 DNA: TGCAGTGCTAGTTTAGGCGGGTTCCTCTCCTACAATGAGCAGTTCTTC
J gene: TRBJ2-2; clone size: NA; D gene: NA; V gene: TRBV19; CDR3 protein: CASSMFVLTGELFF; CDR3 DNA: TGTGCCAGTAGTATGTTCGTACTCACCGGGGAGCTGTTTTTT
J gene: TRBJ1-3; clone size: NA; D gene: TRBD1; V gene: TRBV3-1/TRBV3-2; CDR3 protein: CASSQGTGLRYF; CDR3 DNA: TGTGCCAGCAGCCAAGGGACAGGCCTGAGATATTTT
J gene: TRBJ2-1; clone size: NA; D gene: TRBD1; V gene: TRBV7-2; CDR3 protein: CASSLWEVRTGGGQFF; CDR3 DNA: TGTGCCAGCAGCTTATGGGAAGTTAGGACAGGGGGTGGGCAGTTCTTC
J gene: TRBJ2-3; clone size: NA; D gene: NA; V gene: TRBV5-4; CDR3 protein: CASSLDSGSTDTQYF; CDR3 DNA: TGTGCCAGCAGCTTGGATAGCGGCTCCACAGATACGCAGTATTTT
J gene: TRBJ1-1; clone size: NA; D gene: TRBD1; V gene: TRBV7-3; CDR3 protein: CASSATGVDTEAFF; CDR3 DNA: TGTGCCAGCAGCGCGACAGGGGTTGACACTGAAGCTTTCTTT
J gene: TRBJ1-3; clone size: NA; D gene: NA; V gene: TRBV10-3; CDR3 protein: CAISETLESPTSGNTIYF; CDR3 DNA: TGTGCCATCAGTGAGACGTTGGAGTCCCCCACTTCTGGAAACACCATATATTTT
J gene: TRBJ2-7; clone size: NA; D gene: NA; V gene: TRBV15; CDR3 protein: CATSRDISYEQYF; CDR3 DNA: TGTGCCACCAGCAGAGACATCTCCTACGAGCAGTACTTC
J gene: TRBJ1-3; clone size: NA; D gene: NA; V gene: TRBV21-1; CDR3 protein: CASRPRSGGPGNTIYF; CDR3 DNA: TGTGCCAGCCGTCCCCGGTCAGGGGGCCCTGGAAACACCATATATTTT
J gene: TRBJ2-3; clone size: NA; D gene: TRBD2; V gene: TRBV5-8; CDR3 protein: CASSPRLAGRTDTQYF; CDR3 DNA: TGTGCCAGCAGCCCACGACTAGCGGGGCGCACAGATACGCAGTATTTT
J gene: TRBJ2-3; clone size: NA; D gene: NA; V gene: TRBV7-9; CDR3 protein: CASSSRGGSADTQYF; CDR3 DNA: TGTGCCAGCAGCTCCAGGGGAGGGAGCGCAGATACGCAGTATTTT
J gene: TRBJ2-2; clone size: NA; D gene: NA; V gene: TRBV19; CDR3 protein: CASSMSVGGVGTGELFF; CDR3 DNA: TGTGCCAGTAGTATGTCCGTGGGGGGAGTAGGCACCGGGGAGCTGTTTTTT
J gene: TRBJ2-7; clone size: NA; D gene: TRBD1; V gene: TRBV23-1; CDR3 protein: CASSQSFGTGGYEQYF; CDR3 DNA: TGCGCCAGCAGTCAATCCTTCGGGACAGGGGGGTACGAGCAGTACTTC
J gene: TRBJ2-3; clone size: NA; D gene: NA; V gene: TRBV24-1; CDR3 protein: CATSDPRPGLNTDTQYF; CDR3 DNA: TGTGCCACCAGTGACCCACGCCCGGGACTCAACACAGATACGCAGTATTTT
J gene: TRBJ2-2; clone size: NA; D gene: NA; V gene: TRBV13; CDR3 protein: CASSLAGGGELFF; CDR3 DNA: TGTGCCAGCAGCCTCGCCGGGGGCGGGGAGCTGTTTTTT
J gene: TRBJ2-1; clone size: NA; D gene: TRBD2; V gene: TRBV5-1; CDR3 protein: CASINLAEGNEQFF; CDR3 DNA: TGCGCCAGCATTAACCTAGCGGAGGGGAATGAGCAGTTCTTC
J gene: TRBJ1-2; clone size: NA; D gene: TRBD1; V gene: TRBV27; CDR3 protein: CASSLGSGSRGPLYGYTF; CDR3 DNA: TGTGCCAGCAGTTTAGGGTCAGGAAGCAGGGGGCCATTGTATGGCTACACCTTC
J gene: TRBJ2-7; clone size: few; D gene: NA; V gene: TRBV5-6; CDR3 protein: CASSFYGTYEQYF; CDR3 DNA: TGTGCCAGCAGCTTTTACGGGACCTACGAGCAGTACTTC
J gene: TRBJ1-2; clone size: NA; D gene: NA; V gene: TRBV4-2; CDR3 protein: CASSQERGGLVYGYTF; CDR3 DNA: TGTGCCAGCAGCCAAGAGCGGGGAGGGCTTGTATATGGCTACACCTTC
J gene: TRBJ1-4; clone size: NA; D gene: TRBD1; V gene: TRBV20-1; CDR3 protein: CSASSGGSREKLFF; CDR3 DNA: TGCAGTGCCAGTTCAGGGGGCAGTCGTGAAAAACTGTTTTTT
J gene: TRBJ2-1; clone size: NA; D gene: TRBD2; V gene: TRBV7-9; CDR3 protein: CASSFGLAGVDEQFF; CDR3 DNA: TGTGCCAGCAGCTTTGGGCTAGCGGGAGTTGATGAGCAGTTCTTC
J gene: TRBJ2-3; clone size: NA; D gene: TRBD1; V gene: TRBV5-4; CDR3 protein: CASSHGTAATDTQYF; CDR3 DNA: TGTGCCAGCAGCCATGGGACAGCAGCAACAGATACGCAGTATTTT
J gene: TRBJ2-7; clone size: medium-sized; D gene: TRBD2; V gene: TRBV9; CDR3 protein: CASSPGGLGGTYEQYF; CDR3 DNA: TGTGCCAGCAGCCCCGGGGGACTAGGAGGCACCTACGAGCAGTACTTC
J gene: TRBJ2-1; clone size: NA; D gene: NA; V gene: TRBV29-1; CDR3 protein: CSVELTGDRSYNEQFF; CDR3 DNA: TGCAGCGTTGAACTGACGGGGGATAGGTCCTACAATGAGCAGTTCTTC
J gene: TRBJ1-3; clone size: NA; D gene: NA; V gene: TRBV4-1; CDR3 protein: CASSQDWAARNTIYF; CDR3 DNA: TGCGCCAGCAGCCAAGATTGGGCAGCCAGAAACACCATATATTTT
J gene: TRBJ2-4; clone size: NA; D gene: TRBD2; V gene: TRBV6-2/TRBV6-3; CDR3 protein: CASSLLGLAAAKNIQYF; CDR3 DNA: TGTGCCAGCAGTCTCCTCGGACTAGCGGCAGCCAAAAACATTCAGTACTTC
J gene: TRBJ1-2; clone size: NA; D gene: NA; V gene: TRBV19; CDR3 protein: CASSIKVGPGYTF; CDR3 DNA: TGTGCCAGTAGTATAAAGGTGGGGCCTGGCTACACCTTC
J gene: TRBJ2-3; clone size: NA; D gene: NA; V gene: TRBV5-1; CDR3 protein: CASMIQGADTQYF; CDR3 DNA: TGCGCCAGCATGATCCAGGGCGCAGATACGCAGTATTTT
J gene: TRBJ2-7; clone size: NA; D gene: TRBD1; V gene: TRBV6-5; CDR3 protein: CASRDRGLGQYF; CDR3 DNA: TGTGCCAGCAGGGACAGGGGGTTGGGGCAGTACTTC